The following is a T cell receptor beta chain sequence with its context. Time point in this sample: pretreatment peripheral blood. These data come from a study of PD-L1 blockade in urothelial cancer. The overall study: Blood samples contained a median 141,255 T cells.

Here immunoSEQ multiplex PCR was the method, and the copy in TCRdb shows in-frame clones only, minus some. The sample has roughly 91,000 clones, over 65% seen once. This CDR3 has 14 amino acids. Per the germline V gene, CDR1 is GTSNPN and CDR2 is SVGIG (reference sequence). Trimming pared 2 bases from V and 4 bases from J, leaving 13 bases between. J is TRBJ2-3 and V is TRBV30; TRBD2 is a possible D gene (6 bases). The sequenced sample was PBMCs, obtained around atezolizumab (anti-PD-L1) treatment. This TCR derives from a man between 60 and 75 years old with urothelial cancer. CDR3 bases: TGTGCCTGGAGTTGGCGGGGTCGGGCAGATACGCAGTATTTT. Translating gives CAWSWRGRADTQYF.